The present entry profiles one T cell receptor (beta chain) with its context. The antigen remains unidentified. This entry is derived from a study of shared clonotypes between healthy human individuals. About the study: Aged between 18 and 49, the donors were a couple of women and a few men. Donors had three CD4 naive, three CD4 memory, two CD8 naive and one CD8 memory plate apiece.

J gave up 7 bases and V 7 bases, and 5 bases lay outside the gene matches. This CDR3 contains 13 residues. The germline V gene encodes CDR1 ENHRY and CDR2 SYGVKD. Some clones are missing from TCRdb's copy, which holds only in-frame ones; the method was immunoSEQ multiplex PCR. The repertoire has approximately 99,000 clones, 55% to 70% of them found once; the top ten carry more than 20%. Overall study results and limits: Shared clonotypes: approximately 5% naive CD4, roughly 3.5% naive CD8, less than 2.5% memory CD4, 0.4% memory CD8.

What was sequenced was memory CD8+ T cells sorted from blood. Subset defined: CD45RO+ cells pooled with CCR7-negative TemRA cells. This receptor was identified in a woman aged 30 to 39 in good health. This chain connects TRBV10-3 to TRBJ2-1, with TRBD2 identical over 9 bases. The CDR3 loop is CAIKRLADNEQFF. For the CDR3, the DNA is TGTGCCATCAAAAGACTAGCGGATAATGAGCAGTTCTTC.